This TCR beta chain was sequenced in a study of CD8+ T cells in alopecia areata. Treatment here: oral pan-JAK inhibitor, 5-10 mg twice daily. Extraction of RNA preceded its reverse transcription into cDNA, which served as the sequencing template. Data came from immunoSEQ multiplex PCR; TCRdb stores just in-frame clones and leaves some out. The table shows 150,000 or so clones, with approximately 65% occurring only once. The germline V gene encodes CDR1 LGHNA and CDR2 YSLEER. V dropped 4 bases and J dropped 1 base, with 7 bases sitting between them. CDR3 length: 14 residues. The source was CD4+ T cells sorted from blood, collected at week 4, from a patient treated with tofacitinib. The chain combines TRBV4-3 with TRBJ2-2; D is possibly TRBD2 (6 bases). This TCR derives from a human donor with alopecia areata. The CDR3 here is CASSPGLNTGELFF. As DNA, the CDR3 is TGCGCCAGCAGCCCGGGACTGAACACCGGGGAGCTGTTTTTT.